The source of this T cell receptor (beta chain) is a study of T cell repertoires in cytomegalovirus infection. As for the study in general: As its CMV epitopes, the study selected recently identified HLA-C-restricted and well-studied HLA-B-restricted targets. Based on public TCR beta signatures, there were indications of CMV infection and of a matching HLA type. Findings and limits, study-wide: Cumulative public TCR beta family frequency identified carriers of CMV plus the relevant HLA. The ex vivo response was dominated by HLA-C-restricted CMV-specific TCR beta clonotypes.

This CDR3 is 14 amino acids long. Per the germline V gene, CDR1 is MDHEN and CDR2 is SYDVKM. TCRdb ran MiXCR on the reads and lists one entry per CDR3 protein. The table includes 340,000 or so distinct CDR3 sequences, 25% detected once. Details on this clonotype: As yet, its antigen is unknown. A read error may account for a junction end that differs from germline.

The material sequenced was cultured PBMCs, taken from culture after CMV antigen stimulation. The rearrangement links TRBV28 to TRBJ1-1; 7 bases match TRBD1. This sequence originates from a human donor in good health (CMV status not recorded). Some clones in this sample may be carry-over from other donors' samples. The CDR3 is CASSLLTGNAEAFF. For the CDR3, the DNA is TGTGCCAGCAGTCTCTTGACAGGGAACGCTGAAGCTTTCTTT.